The rows below give T cell receptor beta chains drawn from one sample of a study of T cells in Graves' hyperthyroidism and ophthalmopathy. A single record per CDR3 protein comes from TCRdb applying MiXCR to the multiplex PCR reads. Of 300,000 to 350,000 distinct CDR3 sequences listed, over 15% are singletons. The sequenced sample consisted of blood. These receptors all stem from a woman in her thirties or forties with Graves' ophthalmopathy. Each CDR3 is given with its conserved first and last residue. Each record gives: J gene, V gene, CDR3 protein.

>TRBJ1-6|TRBV7-9
CASSLRGTGGLNSPLYF
>TRBJ1-1|TRBV12-3/TRBV12-4
CASRELNTEALF
>TRBJ2-4|TRBV30
CAWSLRRDVGLAAKNIQYF
>TRBJ2-5|TRBV6-2/TRBV6-3
CASTHPLGETQYF
>TRBJ2-7|TRBV12-3/TRBV12-4
CASSFSDRPYEQYF
>TRBJ1-1|TRBV6-5
CASSYSRANTEAFF
>TRBJ1-1|TRBV27
CASSLQGKMNTEAFF
>TRBJ1-1|TRBV6-1
CASRGRLGMNTEAFF
>TRBJ2-7|TRBV12-3/TRBV12-4
CASSLGVNKYEQYF
>TRBJ2-6|TRBV7-8
CASSPSTSRANVLTF
>TRBJ2-5|TRBV2
CASSEEASGGPQETQYF
>TRBJ1-2|TRBV14
CASSQGGSDYGYTF
>TRBJ2-7|TRBV28
CASSLSTSGGSVQYF
>TRBJ2-3|TRBV6-5
CASSWTSGSTDTQYF
>TRBJ2-7|TRBV29-1
CSVEDRGRSGPYEQYF
>TRBJ1-1|TRBV11-2
CASSLVVSVNTEAFF
>TRBJ1-2|TRBV27
CASSYDRGGGYTF
>TRBJ1-5|TRBV20-1
CSARDKGQPQHF
>TRBJ2-7|TRBV4-1
CASRQQGSYEQYF
>TRBJ2-2|TRBV6-2/TRBV6-3
CASSTDRSANTGELFF